Described below is a single T cell receptor (beta chain) sequence and its context. The CDR3 has 14 amino acids. Losses at the gene ends were 10 bases for V and 4 bases for J; bases not matched to a gene: 8. Germline V gene sequence: CDR1 ENHRY, CDR2 SYGVKD. The sample comes from a study of blood T cell repertoires in COVID-19. At the level of the study: Sites across the United States, Italy and Spain contributed samples from acute and convalescent COVID-19. PBMCs, B-cell-depleted T cells, or T cells were the source of the cDNA or gDNA that made up the material.

Using immunoSEQ multiplex PCR, the repertoire was profiled, and TCRdb retains in-frame clones only, with some absent. The sample carries roughly 130,000 clones, less than 90% recorded once. The clonotype was recovered from a woman younger than 45 who had recovered from COVID-19. This rearrangement joins TRBV10-3 to TRBJ2-5; 11 nucleotides match TRBD2. The sample was peripheral blood. The CDR3 coding sequence is TGTGCCACCAATAGCGGGGGGGCATCAGAGACCCAGTACTTC. It is translated as CATNSGGASETQYF.